Sequencing of this T cell receptor (beta chain) was carried out in a study of cytomegalovirus exposure and HLA in healthy donors. Overall study findings and caveats: Later analysis showed most CMV-associated TCR beta chains appearing HLA-restricted.

This PCR relied on a set of 60 Vbeta primers and 13 Jbeta primers. Clones were sequenced by immunoSEQ multiplex PCR, and TCRdb holds only the in-frame ones, with some missing. Of more than 85,000 clones listed, less than 85% were seen once; the top ten hold about 7.5%. The germline V gene encodes CDR1 SQVTM and CDR2 ANQGSEA. The V and J ends lost 5 bases and 0 bases respectively, with 11 bases between them. There are 14 residues in the CDR3. On this clone itself: Its antigen remains unknown.

The chain links TRBV29-1 to TRBJ1-3; D unresolved. Sequenced: PBMCs. The TCR originated in a man between 40 and 49 years old in good health and CMV-seropositive. This CDR3 reads CSVQEPRSGNTIYF. The CDR3 DNA is TGCAGCGTTCAGGAACCCCGCTCTGGAAACACCATATATTTT. The full variable domain, rest sourced from reference TRBV29-1 and TRBJ1-3, is SAVISQKPSRDICQRGTSLTIQCQVDSQVTMMFWYRQQPGQSLTLIATANQGSEATYESGFVIDKFPISRPNLTFSTLTVSNMSPEDSSIYLCSVQEPRSGNTIYFGEGSWLTVV.